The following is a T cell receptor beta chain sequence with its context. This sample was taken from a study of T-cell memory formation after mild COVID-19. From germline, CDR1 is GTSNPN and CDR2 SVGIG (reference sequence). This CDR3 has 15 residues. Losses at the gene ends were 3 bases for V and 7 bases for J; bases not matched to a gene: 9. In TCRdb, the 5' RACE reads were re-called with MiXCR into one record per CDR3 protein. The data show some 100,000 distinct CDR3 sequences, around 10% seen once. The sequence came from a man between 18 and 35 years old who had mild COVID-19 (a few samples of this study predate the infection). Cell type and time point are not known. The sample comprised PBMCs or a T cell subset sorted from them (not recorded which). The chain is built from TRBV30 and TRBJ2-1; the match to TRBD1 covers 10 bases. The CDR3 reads CAWSEGQGIKNEQFF. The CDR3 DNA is TGTGCCTGGAGCGAGGGACAGGGGATCAAGAATGAGCAGTTCTTC.